The clone carrying this T cell receptor (beta chain) was counted a few times. Its antigen is still unknown. TCRdb analysed the RT-PCR reads with MiXCR anew, one entry per CDR3 protein. The profile shows hundreds of thousands of distinct CDR3 sequences, roughly 10% of them singletons. The CDR3 runs to 16 residues. The germline V and J ends were trimmed by 5 bases and 0 bases, with 15 bases remaining between them. Germline CDR1 MNHNS, CDR2 SASEGT. The data stem from a study of response to subunit inactivated influenza vaccine. Study findings and constraints: Every seasonal influenza vaccination brings in few new T cells, the authors suggested.

This sample was shared with a second study, whose subject was T cells expressing NK-cell markers. According to that study: Template switching by 5'RACE with UMIs generated the TCR beta cDNA. Sorted CD3+CD56+NKG2C+, CD3+CD56+NKG2C- and CD3+CD56-NKG2C+ T cells provided the TCR beta repertoires. The sequencing cohort of eight donors included seven HCMV-seropositive individuals and one seronegative individual.

This receptor was obtained from a man over 45 who received an inactivated influenza vaccine. The rearrangement uses TRBV6-1 and TRBJ2-3; maybe TRBD1 (7 bases). The sequences come from PBMCs from blood, collected on the day of vaccination. This CDR3 is CASSPRRGLSTDTQYF. CDR3 in DNA: TGTGCCAGCAGTCCCCGGAGGGGGCTCAGCACAGATACGCAGTATTTT.